This TCR beta chain was observed in a study of blood T cells in healthy people across ages. A second PCR of roughly 7 to 11 cycles used a sample-barcoded 5' primer and a J-beta primer mix. Using its own MiXCR run on the 5' RACE reads, TCRdb lists one record per CDR3 protein. The table includes about 1.5 million distinct CDR3 sequences, around two fifths detected once. Investigators took roughly 10 milliliters of peripheral blood from every donor. Isolation yielded PBMCs, at least 7 million per sample, in every case. The CDR3 runs 13 residues. Germline CDR1 reads DFQATT; CDR2 reads SNEGSKA (reference sequence).

The receptor comes from a young woman in good health. V is TRBV20-1 and J is TRBJ2-7, with no clear D. The DNA end favors TRBJ2-5, so the J call may be wrong. The sequencing input was blood. The CDR3 nucleotides read TGCAGTGCTAGCACCTTCTCGACCGAGACCCAGTACTTC. Amino acid sequence: CSASTFSTETQYF.